The text below deals with one T cell receptor (beta chain). Its antigen is as yet unknown. The V gene lost 4 bases and the J gene lost 7 bases, with 24 bases spanning the gap. The V gene's germline CDR1 is SGHKS and CDR2 YYEKEE (reference sequence). The CDR3 consists of 17 residues. Donors ranged from about 6 to 90 years old and were healthy Caucasians in Russia. Alongside a J-beta primer mix, a sample-barcoded 5' primer served in a second PCR lasting about 6 to 12 cycles. TCRdb reanalysed the 5' RACE reads using MiXCR and keeps one entry per CDR3 protein. This sample has 1,100,000 or so distinct CDR3 sequences, with more than 40% found just once. The record originates from a study of blood T cells in healthy people across ages. Study as a whole: T cells yielded about one barcoded beta molecule per two cells through template switching. Study results and limitations: TCR beta diversity per million T cells fell roughly linearly with age. More naive CD4+ cells and higher diversity were found in long-lived than in aged donors.

This receptor was taken from a woman in her fifties or sixties in good health. The sample consisted of blood. The rearrangement uses TRBV5-5 and TRBJ2-1; TRBD2 might be the D (6 bases). The CDR3 DNA reads TGTGCCAGCAGCCCGCGACTAGAGCAACCCTTATTAAATGAGCAGTTCTTC. Protein: CASSPRLEQPLLNEQFF.